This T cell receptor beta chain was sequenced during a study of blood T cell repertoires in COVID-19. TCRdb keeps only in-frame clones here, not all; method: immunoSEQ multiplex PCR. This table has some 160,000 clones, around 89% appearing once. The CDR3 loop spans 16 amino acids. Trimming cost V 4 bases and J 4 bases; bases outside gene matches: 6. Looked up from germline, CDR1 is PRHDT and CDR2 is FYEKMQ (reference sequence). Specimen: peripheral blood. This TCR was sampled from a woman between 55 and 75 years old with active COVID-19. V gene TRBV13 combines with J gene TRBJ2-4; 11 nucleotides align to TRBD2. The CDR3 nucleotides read TGTGCCAGCAGCTCGCTCCGACTAGCGGGGAAAAACATTCAGTACTTC. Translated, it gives CASSSLRLAGKNIQYF.